A single sample is the source of the 28 T cell receptor beta chains below, sequenced in a study of shared clonotypes between healthy human individuals. Method: immunoSEQ multiplex PCR; TCRdb's copy keeps in-frame clones and lacks some. The profile covers hundreds of thousands of clones, with around 96% appearing a single time and roughly 0.1% taken by the ten largest. CD45RO-negative, CCR7-positively selected cells formed the naive CD8 fraction, excluding terminally differentiated effector memory CD45RA+ cells. Sequencing was carried out using naive CD8+ T cells sorted from blood. The receptors come from a woman aged 25 to 45 in good health.

As to this clone: This specimen includes other DNA sequences encoding the same CDR3. The chain joins TRBV27 to TRBJ1-2, with a tentative D call TRBD1 (5 bases). The CDR3 is made up of 13 amino acids. Germline V lookup: CDR1 MNHEY, CDR2 SMNVEV (reference sequence). Trimming removed 3 bases from V and 8 bases from J, with 13 bases in between. The DNA for the CDR3 is TGTGCCAGCAGTTTGGGGACGGGATGGGGCTACACCTTC. This translates into CASSLGTGWGYTF.

Turning to this clone: Compared with germline, one end of the junction differs, possibly owing to a read error. The chain links TRBV19 to TRBJ1-1; 7 bases are shared with TRBD1. The CDR3 runs 15 residues. CDR1 and CDR2 from the germline V gene are LNHDA and SQIVND (reference sequence). The CDR3 DNA is TGTGCGAGTATTGGGGGCGGAAGGGGGCCCGGAAGAGCTTTCTTT. This translates into CASIGGGRGPGRAFF. Looking up the rest from reference TRBV19 and TRBJ1-1 gives the full variable domain: DGGITQSPKYLFRKEGQNVTLSCEQNLNHDAMYWYRQDPGQGLRLIYYSQIVNDFQKGDIAEGYSVSREKKESFPLTVTSAQKNPTAFYLCASIGGGRGPGRAFFGQGTRLTVV.

This rearrangement joins TRBV28 to TRBJ1-5; no reliable D call. V was clipped by 1 base and J by 0 bases, with 7 bases between them. The CDR3 loop spans 15 amino acids. Germline lookup yields CDR1 MDHEN and CDR2 SYDVKM. This CDR3 is CASSLFRTSNQPQHF. The CDR3 DNA sequence: TGTGCCAGCAGTTTATTCCGAACTAGCAATCAGCCCCAGCATTTT.

This rearrangement joins TRBV19 to TRBJ2-3; TRBD1 or TRBD2 may be the D gene (5 bases each). The V end lost 5 bases, the J end lost 1 base, and 10 bases lay between the germline ends. This CDR3 has 14 residues. In germline, CDR1 is LNHDA, CDR2 SQIVND (reference sequence). The CDR3 region is CASSEGTGTDTQYF. Written as DNA, the CDR3 is TGTGCCAGTAGTGAAGGGACGGGCACAGATACGCAGTATTTT. Variable domain in full (rest from reference TRBV19 and TRBJ2-3): DGGITQSPKYLFRKEGQNVTLSCEQNLNHDAMYWYRQDPGQGLRLIYYSQIVNDFQKGDIAEGYSVSREKKESFPLTVTSAQKNPTAFYLCASSEGTGTDTQYFGPGTRLTVL.

The chain combines TRBV6-6 with TRBJ1-1; 9 bases are shared with TRBD1. The CDR3 sequence is 15 residues long. The trim removed 0 bases at V and 6 bases at J, leaving 5 bases unmatched. Germline values: CDR1 MNHNY, CDR2 SVGAGI (reference sequence). The DNA of the CDR3 is TGTGCCAGCAGTTACTCCGGGACAGGGAGCGCTGAAGCTTTCTTT. This encodes CASSYSGTGSAEAFF.

The chain uses TRBV2 and TRBJ2-3; 9 bases align to TRBD2. Trimming cost V 2 bases and J 2 bases; bases outside gene matches: 2. CDR3 length: 15 residues. The germline gives CDR1 SNHLY, CDR2 FYNNEI. The CDR3 region has the DNA TGTGCCAGCAGTGAATGGACTAGCGTCACAGATACGCAGTATTTT. It is translated as CASSEWTSVTDTQYF.

This chain joins TRBV27 and TRBJ2-6, with TRBD1 matching 7 bases. This CDR3 has 19 residues. V shed 5 bases and J 0 bases; nucleotides not matched to a gene: 13. Germline-derived CDR1 and CDR2 are MNHEY and SMNVEV (reference sequence). The CDR3 protein is CASSLTGALLLSGANVLTF. DNA of the CDR3: TGTGCCAGCAGTCTAACAGGGGCTCTCCTCCTCTCTGGGGCCAACGTCCTGACTTTC.

This clone has a single count. CDR3 nucleotides: TGTGCCAGCGGCGGCCAGGGGAATGAAAAACTGTTTTTT. This sequence encodes CASGGQGNEKLFF. The rearrangement uses TRBV13 and TRBJ1-4, with D possibly being TRBD1 (6 bases). The CDR3 runs 13 residues. The V end was cut by 8 bases, the J end by 5 bases, with 12 bases between. Germline V gene sequence: CDR1 PRHDT, CDR2 FYEKMQ (reference sequence).

J is TRBJ2-5 and V is TRBV15, with D perhaps TRBD2 (5 bases). The CDR3 length is 14 residues. Germline V CDR1 and CDR2: LNHNV, YYDKDF (reference sequence). V was cut by 2 bases and J by 5 bases, with 12 bases left in between. In nucleotides, the CDR3 is TGTGCCACCAGCAGACTAGCTGGGGAGGAGACCCAGTACTTC. This sequence encodes CATSRLAGEETQYF. Looking up the rest from reference TRBV15 and TRBJ2-5 gives the full variable domain: DAMVIQNPRYQVTQFGKPVTLSCSQTLNHNVMYWYQQKSSQAPKLLFHYYDKDFNNEADTPDNFQSRRPNTSFCFLDIRSPGLGDTAMYLCATSRLAGEETQYFGPGTRLLVL.

The chain recombines TRBV13 with TRBJ2-1, with 8 bases matching TRBD2. CDR1 PRHDT and CDR2 FYEKMQ come from the germline V gene (reference sequence). Trimming removed 5 bases from V and 3 bases from J; junction bases left unmatched: 18. This CDR3 is built from 19 residues. For the CDR3, the DNA is TGTGCCAGCAGCACTTGGTCCCCCCCCAGCGGGAGAGGCTACAATGAGCAGTTCTTC. The encoded protein is CASSTWSPPSGRGYNEQFF.

The genes are TRBV2 and TRBJ1-1, with a possible D match to TRBD1 (6 bases). Trimming removed 3 bases at V and 4 bases at J, with 12 bases between. This CDR3 has 14 amino acids. CDR1 SNHLY and CDR2 FYNNEI come from the germline V gene. The CDR3 reads CASSDWGQGTEAFF. The CDR3 DNA follows: TGTGCCAGCAGTGATTGGGGGCAGGGCACTGAAGCTTTCTTT. Complete variable domain (other parts from reference TRBV2 and TRBJ1-1): EPEVTQTPSHQVTQMGQEVILRCVPISNHLYFYWYRQILGQKVEFLVSFYNNEISEKSEIFDDQFSVERPDGSNFTLKIRSTKLEDSAMYFCASSDWGQGTEAFFGQGTRLTVV.

J is TRBJ1-2 and V is TRBV29-1; the D gene is possibly TRBD1 (5 bases). Germline loops: CDR1 SQVTM, CDR2 ANQGSEA. The CDR3 runs to 12 residues. Trimming removed 3 bases at V and 4 bases at J, with 9 bases between. CDR3 DNA sequence: TGCAGCGTTGAGACAGACCCCTATGGCTACACCTTC. This gives the protein CSVETDPYGYTF. The variable domain in full, with the rest retrieved from reference TRBV29-1 and TRBJ1-2, is SAVISQKPSRDICQRGTSLTIQCQVDSQVTMMFWYRQQPGQSLTLIATANQGSEATYESGFVIDKFPISRPNLTFSTLTVSNMSPEDSSIYLCSVETDPYGYTFGSGTRLTVV.

The sample holds one count of this clone. The rearrangement joins TRBV7-9 to TRBJ2-1; tentatively, D is TRBD2 (6 bases). The CDR3 contains 17 residues. V was shortened by 2 bases and J by 9 bases, with 23 bases between the two germline ends. The germline V gene encodes CDR1 SEHNR and CDR2 FQNEAQ (reference sequence). This CDR3 reads CASSLTPTSTPLGEQFF. The CDR3, as DNA: TGTGCCAGCAGCTTAACTCCAACTAGCACCCCTCTAGGTGAGCAGTTCTTC.

V usage is TRBV5-4 and J usage is TRBJ2-5, with a possible D match to TRBD2 (6 bases). This CDR3 comprises 14 residues. The ends were cut back, 2 bases at V and 1 base at J, with 9 bases in the middle. Per the germline V gene, CDR1 is SGHNT and CDR2 is YYREEE (reference sequence). The CDR3 DNA sequence: TGTGCCAGCAGCTTAGGGGAGGTCCAAGAGACCCAGTACTTC. Amino acid sequence: CASSLGEVQETQYF.

The V and J genes are TRBV19 and TRBJ2-5; the match to TRBD1 covers 8 bases. V shed 5 bases, J shed 5 bases, and the junction held 13 bases outside the gene matches. This CDR3 contains 16 residues. CDR1 is LNHDA, CDR2 SQIVND, per germline (reference sequence). CDR3 sequence: CASSSRWTGYDETQYF. As DNA, the CDR3 is TGTGCCAGTAGTTCCCGCTGGACAGGGTATGACGAGACCCAGTACTTC.

The chain combines TRBV14 with TRBJ2-7; D gene unclear. The V end lost 1 base, the J end lost 3 bases, and 7 bases lay between the germline ends. The germline CDR1 and CDR2 sequences are SGHDN and FVKESK. CDR3 length: 13 amino acids. The CDR3 nucleotides are TGTGCCAGCAGCCAAGTTCAGCTCTACGAGCAGTACTTC. Its protein product is CASSQVQLYEQYF.

The gene calls are TRBV28 and TRBJ2-1, with 8 bases lining up with TRBD2. The germline gives CDR1 MDHEN, CDR2 SYDVKM. The CDR3 has 17 residues. The trim removed 8 bases at V and 3 bases at J, leaving 15 bases unmatched. The CDR3 protein is CASARDLTSENYNEQFF. The CDR3, as DNA: TGTGCCAGCGCGCGGGATCTGACTAGCGAAAACTACAATGAGCAGTTCTTC. Full variable domain (rest looked up from reference TRBV28 and TRBJ2-1): DVKVTQSSRYLVKRTGEKVFLECVQDMDHENMFWYRQDPGLGLRLIYFSYDVKMKEKGDIPEGYSVSREKKERFSLILESASTNQTSMYLCASARDLTSENYNEQFFGPGTRLTVL.

As concerns this clone: The same CDR3 can be traced to other DNA sequences in this sample. The rearrangement links TRBV6-5 to TRBJ2-7; no reliable D call. The CDR3 consists of 13 residues. Trimming pared 2 bases from V and 4 bases from J, leaving 9 bases between. CDR1 and CDR2 from the germline V gene are MNHEY and SVGAGI. CDR3 sequence (DNA): TGTGCCAGCAGTTACAGTGGCAGTTACGAGCAGTACTTC. Translating gives CASSYSGSYEQYF.

The chain uses TRBV6-5 and TRBJ1-1; D is perhaps TRBD1 (5 bases). Germline loops: CDR1 MNHEY, CDR2 SVGAGI. This CDR3 is built from 12 residues. V gave up 5 bases and J gave up 7 bases, with 11 bases separating them. The CDR3 is CASSVGHREAFF. CDR3 DNA: TGTGCCAGCAGTGTAGGACACCGTGAAGCTTTCTTT.

The rearrangement links TRBV29-1 to TRBJ2-3; D remains ambiguous. The V end lost 4 bases, the J end lost 0 bases, and 8 bases lay between the germline ends. This CDR3 is built from 13 residues. Germline-derived CDR1 and CDR2 are SQVTM and ANQGSEA. CDR3 DNA: TGCAGCGTTGTGAAAGATAGCACAGATACGCAGTATTTT. Translated, it gives CSVVKDSTDTQYF.

The chain links TRBV28 to TRBJ2-1, with D possibly TRBD1 on 5 matching bases. The CDR3 consists of 16 residues. V dropped 3 bases and J dropped 0 bases, with 12 bases sitting between them. The germline V gene has CDR1 MDHEN and CDR2 SYDVKM. The CDR3: CASSFIPQGSYNEQFF. DNA for the CDR3: TGTGCCAGCAGTTTTATCCCCCAGGGCTCCTACAATGAGCAGTTCTTC.

The chain's CDR3 is CSVFRAENTGELFF. CDR3 nucleotide sequence: TGCAGCGTCTTCCGGGCCGAGAACACCGGGGAGCTGTTTTTT. V is TRBV29-1 and J is TRBJ2-2; D is undetermined. The CDR3 consists of 14 residues. Trimming cost V 6 bases and J 1 base, with 12 bases left between them. CDR1 is SQVTM and CDR2 is ANQGSEA in the germline V gene.

In nucleotides, the CDR3 is TGTGCCAGTAGTATAAATAGCGGGAGTATCACAGATACGCAGTATTTT. Translating gives CASSINSGSITDTQYF. J is TRBJ2-3 and V is TRBV19; 9 positions match TRBD2. The germline V gene has CDR1 LNHDA and CDR2 SQIVND (reference sequence). The CDR3 length is 16 residues. Germline trimming cut 2 bases from V and 2 bases from J; bases unmatched to any gene: 5.

This chain connects TRBV19 to TRBJ2-1; 9 bases map to TRBD2. Germline assignment: CDR1 LNHDA and CDR2 SQIVND (reference sequence). V trimming: 5 bases; J trimming: 4 bases; junction bases outside the gene matches: 6. This CDR3 spans 15 amino acids. The CDR3 region is CASSSIAGAYNEQFF. CDR3 coding DNA: TGTGCCAGTAGTTCTATAGCGGGAGCGTACAATGAGCAGTTCTTC.

Regarding this clone: Different DNA sequences within this sample yield the same CDR3. The rearrangement links TRBV27 to TRBJ1-5; D is undetermined. Germline V lookup: CDR1 MNHEY, CDR2 SMNVEV (reference sequence). The CDR3 is 12 residues long. With 4 bases removed from V and 3 bases from J, the gap between germline ends came to 4 bases. The CDR3 sequence is CASSSLNQPQHF. Written as DNA, the CDR3 is TGTGCCAGCAGTTCCCTCAATCAGCCCCAGCATTTT.

This CDR3 is CASSHGLGTYEQFF. CDR3 coding DNA: TGTGCCAGCAGCCACGGACTGGGGACGTATGAGCAGTTCTTC. V and J are TRBV11-1 and TRBJ2-1; D may correspond to TRBD1 or TRBD2 (5 bases each). Germline lookup yields CDR1 SGHAT and CDR2 FQDESV (reference sequence). The CDR3 has 14 residues. V dropped 5 bases and J dropped 8 bases, with 16 bases sitting between them. Looking up the rest from reference TRBV11-1 and TRBJ2-1 gives the full variable domain: EAEVAQSPRYKITEKSQAVAFWCDPISGHATLYWYRQILGQGPELLVQFQDESVVDDSQLPKDRFSAERLKGVDSTLKIQPAELGDSAMYLCASSHGLGTYEQFFGPGTRLTVL.

CDR3: CASSPPLRDMSYEQYF. In DNA form, the CDR3 reads TGTGCCAGCAGCCCACCACTCCGGGACATGTCCTACGAGCAGTACTTC. The V gene is TRBV11-2, the J gene TRBJ2-7, with D perhaps TRBD1 (6 bases). This CDR3 contains 16 residues. Germline V lookup: CDR1 SGHAT, CDR2 FQNNGV. The V end was cut by 5 bases, the J end by 1 base, with 18 bases between.

The J gene is TRBJ2-3, the V gene TRBV7-9; a weak D match, TRBD1 (5 bases). V dropped 6 bases and J dropped 0 bases, with 7 bases sitting between them. Germline V CDR1 and CDR2: SEHNR, FQNEAQ (reference sequence). The CDR3 extends over 13 amino acids. The CDR3 coding sequence is TGTGCCAGCAGGGGGCCTAGCACAGATACGCAGTATTTT. Translation: CASRGPSTDTQYF.